Listed below are T cell receptor beta chains from one sample, sequenced in a study of vaccination and CD4 T cells after COVID-19. TCRdb called the PCR reads again in MiXCR, with one record for every CDR3 protein. This sample yields roughly 12,000 distinct CDR3 sequences, of which approximately 57% are seen a single time; 10% to 15% belongs to the top ten. What these receptors recognize is not known. Input material: CD4+ T cells from blood, cultured in vitro. The receptors originated from a human donor who had recovered from COVID-19. Each CDR3 is given with its conserved first and last residue. A D gene is named only where the DNA matches it firmly. Size is omitted from some rows. Given values are once, few, many or a class for expanded clones.

CSATRGAGVTNEQFF | TGCAGTGCTACACGAGGAGCGGGAGTAACCAATGAGCAGTTCTTC | TRBJ2-1 | TRBD2 | NA | TRBV20-1
CASSFQPRYPLHF | TGTGCCAGCAGTTTCCAGCCCAGATATCCCCTCCACTTT | TRBJ1-6 | NA | NA | TRBV12-3/TRBV12-4
CAWSVGGSPRYQPQHF | TGTGCCTGGAGTGTGGGTGGGTCTCCACGTTATCAGCCCCAGCATTTT | TRBJ1-5 | NA | NA | TRBV30
CSASTGNNQPQHF | TGCAGTGCTAGTACAGGTAACAATCAGCCCCAGCATTTT | TRBJ1-5 | NA | few | TRBV20-1
CASSTTLYGYTF | TGTGCCAGCAGTACGACATTATATGGCTACACCTTC | TRBJ1-2 | NA | NA | TRBV28
CASILGAWNTEAFF | TGTGCCAGCATTCTAGGGGCCTGGAACACTGAAGCTTTCTTT | TRBJ1-1 | NA | few | TRBV28
CASSPADTGQNIQYF | TGTGCCAGCAGCCCCGCCGACACGGGCCAAAACATTCAGTACTTC | TRBJ2-4 | NA | NA | TRBV7-2
CSVEPTQGGQETQYF | TGCAGCGTTGAACCAACACAGGGTGGGCAAGAGACCCAGTACTTC | TRBJ2-5 | NA | NA | TRBV29-1
CSARALSGDYAGKTQYF | TGCAGTGCTAGAGCCCTGAGTGGGGACTACGCTGGAAAGACCCAGTACTTC | TRBJ2-5 | TRBD2 | NA | TRBV20-1
CASSRSFDTIYF | TGCGCCAGCAGCAGGTCCTTCGACACCATATATTTT | TRBJ1-3 | NA | NA | TRBV5-1
CASSLEAAGNSPLHF | TGTGCCAGCAGCTTAGAGGCAGCCGGTAATTCACCCCTCCACTTT | TRBJ1-6 | NA | NA | TRBV7-2
CASSYSIGGAEAFF | TGTGCCAGCAGTTACTCGATAGGTGGGGCTGAAGCTTTCTTT | TRBJ1-1 | NA | few | TRBV6-5
CASTAYLNTEAFF | TGTGCCAGCACGGCCTACCTGAACACTGAAGCTTTCTTT | TRBJ1-1 | NA | few | TRBV2
CATSLGGDRLQETQYF | TGTGCCACCAGTTTGGGAGGGGACAGGCTTCAAGAGACCCAGTACTTC | TRBJ2-5 | NA | few | TRBV24-1
CAGRLTPYNEQFF | TGTGCGGGGCGCCTTACGCCATACAATGAGCAGTTCTTC | TRBJ2-1 | NA | NA | TRBV6-2/TRBV6-3
CASSGGRGYTEAFF | TGTGCCAGCAGTGGCGGACGGGGGTACACTGAAGCTTTCTTT | TRBJ1-1 | NA | NA | TRBV6-2/TRBV6-3
CSATRTGNTEAFF | TGCAGTGCCACAAGGACAGGGAACACTGAAGCTTTCTTT | TRBJ1-1 | TRBD1 | NA | TRBV20-1
CASSFLQGETQYF | TGTGCCAGCAGCTTCTTACAGGGAGAGACCCAGTACTTC | TRBJ2-5 | NA | few | TRBV7-9
CASSQELQGSQPQHF | TGTGCCAGCAGCCAAGAATTACAGGGTAGTCAGCCCCAGCATTTT | TRBJ1-5 | NA | NA | TRBV4-2
CASSMGQGDYGYTF | TGTGCCAGCAGCATGGGACAGGGCGACTATGGCTACACCTTC | TRBJ1-2 | TRBD1 | NA | TRBV7-2
CSARVQGGSNQPQHF | TGCAGTGCTAGAGTCCAGGGAGGAAGCAATCAGCCCCAGCATTTT | TRBJ1-5 | NA | few | TRBV20-1
CASSEHPGDTQYF | TGTGCCAGCAGTGAACACCCAGGGGATACGCAGTATTTT | TRBJ2-3 | NA | NA | TRBV6-4
CSARDSRASGYEQYF | TGCAGTGCTAGAGATTCCCGGGCCAGCGGGTACGAGCAGTACTTC | TRBJ2-7 | NA | few | TRBV20-1
CSARDTSGRSDTQYF | TGCAGTGCTAGAGACACTAGCGGGAGGTCAGATACGCAGTATTTT | TRBJ2-3 | TRBD2 | NA | TRBV20-1
CSAYIEGTGGYSPLHF | TGCAGTGCTTATATAGAAGGGACAGGGGGTTATTCACCCCTCCACTTT | TRBJ1-6 | TRBD1 | few | TRBV20-1
CARSLRTVYGYTF | TGTGCCAGAAGCTTACGGACTGTCTATGGCTACACCTTC | TRBJ1-2 | NA | NA | TRBV5-3
CATRDTPFYNSPLHF | TGTGCCACACGGGACACCCCCTTCTATAATTCACCCCTCCACTTT | TRBJ1-6 | NA | few | TRBV10-3
CASSTVNRVNLGYTF | TGTGCCAGTAGTACCGTCAACAGGGTTAATCTTGGCTACACCTTC | TRBJ1-2 | NA | NA | TRBV19
CASATDSNQPQHF | TGTGCCAGCGCTACAGATAGCAATCAGCCCCAGCATTTT | TRBJ1-5 | NA | NA | TRBV6-2/TRBV6-3
CASSDLGQANTGELFF | TGTGCCAGCAGTGACCTCGGACAAGCGAACACCGGGGAGCTGTTTTTT | TRBJ2-2 | NA | few | TRBV6-1
CASSIRPGANTGELFF | TGTGCCAGTAGTATTCGCCCGGGGGCGAACACCGGGGAGCTGTTTTTT | TRBJ2-2 | NA | NA | TRBV19
CASSGRTSGPIISAGELFF | TGTGCCAGCAGCGGGCGGACTAGCGGCCCGATTATTTCGGCCGGGGAGCTGTTTTTT | TRBJ2-2 | NA | few | TRBV21-1
CASKLEGTDTQYF | TGTGCCAGTAAGTTGGAGGGCACAGATACGCAGTATTTT | TRBJ2-3 | NA | NA | TRBV19
CASSEAGASFGQETQYF | TGTGCCAGCAGTGAGGCCGGTGCAAGCTTTGGACAAGAGACCCAGTACTTC | TRBJ2-5 | NA | NA | TRBV6-1
CAAGGYGYTF | TGTGCCGCCGGCGGTTATGGCTACACCTTC | TRBJ1-2 | NA | NA | TRBV6-1
CSALKDTEAFF | TGCAGTGCCCTGAAGGACACCGAAGCTTTCTTT | TRBJ1-1 | NA | NA | TRBV20-1
CASSFSTAGTGTYGYTF | TGTGCCAGCAGTTTCTCTACGGCCGGGACAGGGACTTATGGCTACACCTTC | TRBJ1-2 | TRBD1 | NA | TRBV27
CASSQVDIVQFGELFF | TGCGCCAGCAGCCAAGTTGATATCGTTCAGTTCGGGGAGCTGTTTTTT | TRBJ2-2 | NA | NA | TRBV4-1
CSGDGSQETQYF | TGCAGTGGGGACGGCAGCCAAGAGACCCAGTACTTC | TRBJ2-5 | NA | few | TRBV20-1
CASRQTGGNTEAFF | TGTGCCAGCAGGCAGACAGGGGGCAACACTGAAGCTTTCTTT | TRBJ1-1 | TRBD1 | NA | TRBV6-4
CASSRAGTGNGYTF | TGTGCCAGCAGTCGCGCCGGGACAGGGAATGGCTACACCTTC | TRBJ1-2 | TRBD1 | NA | TRBV6-1
CAGSSGQGLNQPQHF | TGTGCCGGCAGTTCGGGACAGGGCCTCAATCAGCCCCAGCATTTT | TRBJ1-5 | TRBD1 | once | TRBV28
CASSSYRARETQYF | TGTGCCAGCAGCTCCTACAGGGCCAGGGAGACCCAGTACTTC | TRBJ2-5 | NA | few | TRBV7-2
CSEAGTGTAEAFF | TGCAGTGAAGCCGGGACAGGGACTGCTGAAGCTTTCTTT | TRBJ1-1 | TRBD1 | few | TRBV20-1
CASTAGQGSPYYGYTF | TGTGCCAGTACCGCCGGACAGGGGTCCCCCTACTATGGCTACACCTTC | TRBJ1-2 | TRBD1 | few | TRBV19
CSARERRDKFNSPLHF | TGCAGTGCTAGAGAGCGCCGGGACAAGTTTAATTCACCCCTCCACTTT | TRBJ1-6 | NA | few | TRBV20-1
CATSGTGYSPLHF | TGTGCCACCAGCGGTACAGGGTATTCACCCCTCCACTTT | TRBJ1-6 | NA | NA | TRBV15
CAIGPVQGFSTDTQYF | TGTGCCATCGGGCCGGTACAGGGGTTTAGCACAGATACGCAGTATTTT | TRBJ2-3 | TRBD1 | NA | TRBV10-3
CASSFARGAIQYF | TGTGCCAGCAGCTTCGCTAGGGGGGCCATTCAGTACTTC | TRBJ2-4 | NA | NA | TRBV7-2
CSASASGTFETQYF | TGCAGTGCTAGTGCTAGCGGGACTTTCGAGACCCAGTACTTC | TRBJ2-5 | TRBD2 | NA | TRBV20-1
CASSPRHREETQCF | TGTGCCAGTAGCCCACGGCACAGAGAAGAGACCCAGTGCTTC | TRBJ2-5 | NA | NA | TRBV19
CASSPDRDVGGYTF | TGTGCCAGCAGTCCCGACAGGGATGTGGGTGGCTACACCTTC | TRBJ1-2 | TRBD1 | NA | TRBV6-1
CATSRGGGDTGELFF | TGTGCCACCAGCAGAGGCGGAGGCGACACCGGGGAGCTGTTTTTT | TRBJ2-2 | NA | NA | TRBV15
CASSPPGGGNYNSPLHF | TGTGCCAGCAGCCCCCCCGGCGGGGGAAACTATAATTCACCCCTCCACTTT | TRBJ1-6 | NA | NA | TRBV4-2
CASREAETQYF | TGTGCCAGCAGGGAGGCGGAGACCCAGTACTTC | TRBJ2-5 | NA | NA | TRBV7-2
CSARPDRTDTQYF | TGCAGTGCTAGACCGGACAGAACAGATACGCAGTATTTT | TRBJ2-3 | NA | NA | TRBV20-1
CASSLTWGTEAFF | TGTGCCAGCAGCTTAACCTGGGGCACTGAAGCTTTCTTT | TRBJ1-1 | NA | NA | TRBV7-3
CAWSVPSTSYNSPLHF | TGTGCCTGGAGTGTACCGTCCACAAGTTATAATTCACCCCTCCACTTT | TRBJ1-6 | NA | NA | TRBV30
CSARSGLAGGWRPYNEQFF | TGCAGTGCTAGATCCGGACTAGCGGGAGGGTGGAGGCCCTACAATGAGCAGTTCTTC | TRBJ2-1 | TRBD2 | NA | TRBV20-1
CASSQDSGQRGYEQYF | TGTGCCAGCAGCCAAGATTCGGGGCAGCGAGGCTACGAGCAGTACTTC | TRBJ2-7 | NA | NA | TRBV14